Presented here are 28 T cell receptor beta chains from one specimen sequenced in a study of identical twins. TCRdb reprocessed the 5' RACE reads via MiXCR and lists one record per CDR3 protein. The sample lists 460,000 or so distinct CDR3 sequences, 13% to 15% seen once, with approximately 0.52% in the top ten. These data also featured in a second study, about yellow fever vaccine responses in identical twins.

The sequenced sample consisted of CD4+ T cells sorted from blood. These receptors came from a woman between 18 and 29 years old in good health.

The CDR3 DNA reads as TGCAGTGCTAGAGGCCCGAGACTAGCGGGGATAGGGAATGAGCAGTTCTTC. Its protein is CSARGPRLAGIGNEQFF. The chain recombines TRBV20-1 with TRBJ2-1, with 11 bases lining up with TRBD2. Per the germline V gene, CDR1 is DFQATT and CDR2 is SNEGSKA (reference sequence). The V segment lost 1 base and the J segment 7 bases; nucleotides outside the gene matches: 12. This CDR3 has 17 residues.

The chain employs TRBV2 and TRBJ2-3; a possible D gene is TRBD2 (6 bases). V lost 7 bases and J lost 0, with 23 bases in between. Germline CDR1 and CDR2: SNHLY and FYNNEI. The CDR3 is made up of 18 amino acids. Here the CDR3 DNA reads TGTGCCAGCACCAAAGAGGGCTGGAGGGCCTCTAGCACAGATACGCAGTATTTT. Its protein is CASTKEGWRASSTDTQYF.

V usage is TRBV4-1 and J usage is TRBJ2-3; possibly TRBD2 for D (5 bases). The CDR3 consists of 16 residues. The ends were cut back, 1 base at V and 2 bases at J, with 13 bases in the middle. CDR1 MGHRA and CDR2 YSYEKL come from the germline V gene. This CDR3 is CASSQGGRASTDTQYF. The CDR3 bases are TGCGCCAGCAGCCAAGGTGGGCGGGCCTCCACAGATACGCAGTATTTT.

This clonotype was picked up a small number of times. This sequence joins TRBV6-1 and TRBJ2-1; 11 bases map to TRBD1. The length of the CDR3 is 16 residues. The trim removed 7 bases at V and 5 bases at J, leaving 10 bases unmatched. Germline loops: CDR1 MNHNS, CDR2 SASEGT. The CDR3 sequence is CASKRSGTGGNNEQFF. DNA of the CDR3: TGTGCCAGCAAGCGATCCGGGACAGGGGGTAACAATGAGCAGTTCTTC.

This clonotype was observed at least ten times. The chain links TRBV12-3 or TRBV12-4 to TRBJ1-4; no clear D. This CDR3 contains 14 residues. The germline V and J ends were trimmed by 3 bases and 0 bases, with 5 bases remaining between them. In DNA, the CDR3 is TGTGCCAGCAGTTTTCGGACAACTAATGAAAAACTGTTTTTT. Amino acid sequence: CASSFRTTNEKLFF.

This clonotype was seen repeatedly, ten times or more. The rearrangement joins TRBV12-3 or TRBV12-4 to TRBJ2-1; D unresolved. The CDR3 has 15 amino acids. Trimming took 3 bases from V and 1 from J, leaving 10 bases between them. The CDR3 loop is CASSFQRPSYNEQFF. In DNA, the CDR3 is TGTGCCAGCAGTTTCCAGCGCCCTTCCTACAATGAGCAGTTCTTC.

The chain recombines TRBV2 with TRBJ2-5; D not certain. V shed 4 bases and J shed 7 bases, with 10 bases lying between them. Germline CDR1 and CDR2: SNHLY and FYNNEI. The CDR3 is 12 amino acids. The CDR3 spells CASSVGSGTQYF. The CDR3 DNA reads TGTGCCAGCAGTGTCGGGTCCGGGACCCAGTACTTC.

The V call is TRBV4-2, the J call TRBJ2-7; 10 bases are a match to TRBD1. Germline assignment: CDR1 LGHNA and CDR2 YNFKEQ. The ends lost 3 bases at V and 2 bases at J; junction bases unmatched: 4. This CDR3 comprises 15 residues. The CDR3 DNA reads TGTGCCAGCAGCCAGACCGGGACAGGGGCCTACGAGCAGTACTTC. Translation: CASSQTGTGAYEQYF.

This clonotype was seen more than once but under ten times. V and J are TRBV7-6 and TRBJ2-7; D unclear. The CDR3 contains 13 residues. V lost 5 bases, J lost 5 bases, and 13 bases lay in between. Germline values: CDR1 SGHVS, CDR2 FNYEAQ. The CDR3 reads CASSTALFDEQYF. The CDR3 coding sequence is TGTGCCAGCAGCACAGCCCTGTTCGACGAGCAGTACTTC.

The chain employs TRBV28 and TRBJ2-1; 13 positions agree with TRBD2. The CDR3 totals 17 residues. Unmatched junction bases numbered 6, after V lost 6 bases and J lost 1 base. Germline assignment: CDR1 MDHEN and CDR2 SYDVKM. CDR3 region: CASRAGLAGFSYNEQFF. As DNA, the CDR3 is TGTGCCAGCAGAGCGGGACTAGCGGGGTTTTCCTACAATGAGCAGTTCTTC.

The chain has TRBV5-4 and TRBJ1-2; the match to TRBD1 covers 7 bases. CDR1 is SGHNT and CDR2 is YYREEE in the germline V gene (reference sequence). V lost 3 bases and J lost 7; bases outside the gene matches: 9. The CDR3 extends over 14 amino acids. CDR3 protein: CASSSEQGRGGYTF. The DNA for the CDR3 is TGTGCCAGCAGCTCCGAACAGGGGAGGGGTGGCTACACCTTC.

The V gene is TRBV7-3, the J gene TRBJ2-2; 9 nucleotides line up with TRBD1. This CDR3 region has 19 residues. Germline V lookup: CDR1 SGHTA, CDR2 FQGTGA. Losses at the gene ends were 4 bases for V and 5 bases for J; bases not matched to a gene: 17. The CDR3 loop is CASSSFLRTGASGTGELFF. CDR3 DNA: TGTGCCAGCAGCTCATTCCTTAGGACAGGGGCGAGTGGGACCGGGGAGCTGTTTTTT. Supplemented by reference TRBV7-3 and TRBJ2-2, the full variable domain reads GAGVSQTPSNKVTEKGKYVELRCDPISGHTALYWYRQSLGQGPEFLIYFQGTGAADDSGLPNDRFFAVRPEGSVSTLKIQRTERGDSAVYLCASSSFLRTGASGTGELFFGEGSRLTVL.

The rearrangement uses TRBV27 and TRBJ2-1; D not resolved. Germline V gene lookup returns CDR1 MNHEY and CDR2 SMNVEV (reference sequence). The V end was cut by 3 bases, the J end by 0 bases, with 9 bases between. The CDR3 is 15 residues long. The CDR3 coding sequence is TGTGCCAGCAGTTTGATCAATCCCTCCTACAATGAGCAGTTCTTC. Its translation: CASSLINPSYNEQFF.

The rearrangement joins TRBV3-1 to TRBJ1-1, with a tentative D call TRBD1 (6 bases). There are 15 residues in the CDR3. Germline V lookup: CDR1 LGHDT, CDR2 YNNKEL (reference sequence). Trimming stripped 4 bases from V and 0 bases from J, with 12 bases between. CDR3 sequence: CASSRYRAMNTEAFF. In DNA form, the CDR3 reads TGTGCCAGCAGCCGGTACAGGGCTATGAACACTGAAGCTTTCTTT.

The chain joins TRBV10-3 to TRBJ2-1; D is ambiguous. Per germline, CDR1 ENHRY and CDR2 SYGVKD. V lost 3 bases and J 0 bases, leaving 0 bases between the germline ends. This CDR3 region has 12 residues. CDR3 nucleotides: TGTGCCATCAGTGACTCCTACAATGAGCAGTTCTTC. Amino acid sequence: CAISDSYNEQFF.

This clonotype has only a few counts. The chain employs TRBV25-1 and TRBJ2-1; TRBD1 agrees at 8 bases. Germline V lookup: CDR1 MGHDK, CDR2 SYGVNS. Trimming removed 5 bases from V and 7 bases from J; junction bases left unmatched: 7. The CDR3 is made up of 14 amino acids. Here the CDR3 DNA reads TGTGCCAGCAGTTCAGGGGGCAAGGGAAATGAGCAGTTCTTC. Amino acid sequence: CASSSGGKGNEQFF. The full variable domain, completed using reference TRBV25-1 and TRBJ2-1, is EADIYQTPRYLVIGTGKKITLECSQTMGHDKMYWYQQDPGMELHLIHYSYGVNSTEKGDLSSESTVSRIRTEHFPLTLESARPSHTSQYLCASSSGGKGNEQFFGPGTRLTVL.

The chain carries TRBV5-1 and TRBJ2-7; 14 positions agree with TRBD2. There are 18 residues in the CDR3. Germline V gives CDR1 SGHRS, CDR2 YFSETQ. The V gene end was trimmed by 0 bases and the J gene end by 1 base; junction bases not matched to a gene: 6. The CDR3 DNA reads as TGCGCCAGCAGCTTGGGTGTTAGACTAGCGGGAGGGTCCTACGAGCAGTACTTC. Protein product: CASSLGVRLAGGSYEQYF.

This clonotype has only a few counts. This rearrangement joins TRBV7-2 to TRBJ2-2; 7 bases are shared with TRBD1. The CDR3 totals 15 residues. After removal of 5 bases from V and 3 bases from J, the junction contained 6 bases not matched to a gene. Per the germline V gene, CDR1 is SGHTA and CDR2 is FQGNSA. The CDR3 reads CASSPGDRYTGELFF. For the CDR3, the DNA is TGTGCCAGCAGCCCAGGGGACAGATACACCGGGGAGCTGTTTTTT.

There are many counts of this clonotype. This sequence joins TRBV5-1 and TRBJ2-7, with 11 bases that match TRBD2. The germline CDR1 and CDR2 sequences are SGHRS and YFSETQ. V lost 2 bases to trimming and J lost 4 bases; unmatched junction nucleotides: 5. This CDR3 is built from 15 residues. CDR3 sequence (DNA): TGCGCCAGCAGCTTCGGGGGACTAGCGGAATACGAGCAGTACTTC. Residues: CASSFGGLAEYEQYF.

The CDR3, as DNA: TGCGCCAGCAGCGGAAGGACTAGCGGGGGGAACAATGAGCAGTTCTTC. Translating it yields CASSGRTSGGNNEQFF. The chain joins TRBV5-1 to TRBJ2-1; 14 bases fit TRBD2. This CDR3 is built from 16 residues. V shed 4 bases, J shed 5 bases, and the junction held 5 bases outside the gene matches. Germline V gene data show CDR1 as SGHRS and CDR2 as YFSETQ.

This clonotype has just a few counts. The chain has TRBV19 and TRBJ2-1; the match to TRBD1 covers 10 bases. CDR1 is LNHDA, CDR2 SQIVND, per germline (reference sequence). With 0 bases clipped from V and 0 bases from J, the junction kept 2 bases outside the gene matches. The CDR3 totals 17 residues. CDR3 coding DNA: TGTGCCAGTAGTATAGACCGGACAGGGGGCTCCTACAATGAGCAGTTCTTC. Its translation is CASSIDRTGGSYNEQFF.

A few counts support this clonotype. The chain joins TRBV21-1 to TRBJ2-4; TRBD1 is the table's D call and was not checked against the DNA. TRBV21-1 is a pseudogene locus. CDR3 length equals 18 residues. This CDR3 reads CASSKALKGGRAKNIQYF. In DNA form, the CDR3 reads TGTGCCAGCAGCAAAGCGCTTAAGGGGGGCAGAGCCAAAAACATTCAGTACTTC.

This clonotype was recorded a few times. The V call is TRBV5-1, the J call TRBJ1-2; 7 bases match TRBD1. The V segment lost 4 bases and the J segment 4 bases; nucleotides outside the gene matches: 7. The V gene's germline CDR1 is SGHRS and CDR2 YFSETQ. This CDR3 has 14 amino acids. DNA for the CDR3: TGCGCCAGCAGCCAGGGACAGAGGTCCTATGGCTACACCTTC. This encodes CASSQGQRSYGYTF. Looking up the rest from reference TRBV5-1 and TRBJ1-2 gives the full variable domain: KAGVTQTPRYLIKTRGQQVTLSCSPISGHRSVSWYQQTPGQGLQFLFEYFSETQRNKGNFPGRFSGRQFSNSRSEMNVSTLELGDSALYLCASSQGQRSYGYTFGSGTRLTVV.

V is TRBV5-1 and J is TRBJ2-3; 9 bases match TRBD1. Germline V gene lookup returns CDR1 SGHRS and CDR2 YFSETQ. J lost 1 base, V lost 2 bases, and 2 bases had no gene match. This CDR3 region has 15 residues. CDR3 in amino acids: CASSLNRGRTDTQYF. The CDR3 DNA reads TGCGCCAGCAGCTTAAACAGGGGGCGCACAGATACGCAGTATTTT.

CDR3 in DNA: TGTGCCAGCAGCTTAGCGCTCAGGGGGCGCGAGGCCGGGGAGCTGTTTTTT. It is translated as CASSLALRGREAGELFF. The gene calls are TRBV7-9 and TRBJ2-2, with 8 bases matching TRBD1. The CDR3 is 17 residues long. V trimming: 0 bases; J trimming: 6 bases; junction bases outside the gene matches: 9. Looked up from germline, CDR1 is SEHNR and CDR2 is FQNEAQ (reference sequence).

The V call is TRBV4-1, the J call TRBJ2-3; D ambiguous. The CDR3 consists of 15 residues. Germline V gives CDR1 MGHRA, CDR2 YSYEKL. V was cut by 0 bases and J by 7 bases, with 14 bases left in between. CDR3 nucleotides: TGCGCCAGCAGCCAAGAGCCCACTTTCGGTAATACGCAGTATTTT. Its protein is CASSQEPTFGNTQYF.

CDR3 sequence (DNA): TGTGCCAGCAGTGGAACCGGACTCAGGTACGAGCAGTACTTC. This sequence encodes CASSGTGLRYEQYF. This chain joins TRBV12-3 or TRBV12-4 and TRBJ2-7; D might be TRBD2 (5 bases). CDR3 size: 14 residues. V lost 5 bases and J 4 bases, leaving 15 bases between the germline ends.

This clonotype showed up just a few times. This chain links TRBV30 with TRBJ2-7; the D call may be TRBD1 or TRBD2 (6 bases each). The V gene lost 0 bases and the J gene lost 2 bases, with 23 bases spanning the gap. Germline CDR1 reads GTSNPN; CDR2 reads SVGIG (reference sequence). CDR3 size: 18 residues. CDR3 region: CAWSVGGWGVVDPYEQYF. CDR3 DNA sequence: TGTGCCTGGAGTGTAGGGGGGTGGGGGGTTGTGGACCCCTACGAGCAGTACTTC.